The entry that follows covers one T cell receptor (beta chain) sequence. Its antigen is not identified. The CDR3 consists of 15 residues. Trimming cost V 4 bases and J 0 bases, with 12 bases left between them. Looked up from germline, CDR1 is SNHLY and CDR2 is FYNNEI. This record comes from a study of cytomegalovirus exposure and HLA in healthy donors. Whole-study findings and limits: It was reportedly the case that the classifier diagnosed cytomegalovirus status with high specificity and sensitivity. Across donors, most TCRs were seen rarely, yet some public ones were widespread.

Repertoires were generated with immunoSEQ multiplex PCR, while TCRdb's copy carries only in-frame clones and drops some. In the table there are some 110,000 clones, roughly 88% of which are singletons. Sequenced input: PBMCs. The source of this sequence is a man aged 18 to 30 in good health and CMV-seronegative. The J gene is TRBJ1-2, the V gene TRBV2; a weak D match, TRBD1 (6 bases). CDR3 nucleotide sequence: TGTGCCAGCAGTGGCCGACAGGTTGCTAACTATGGCTACACCTTC. Amino acids: CASSGRQVANYGYTF.